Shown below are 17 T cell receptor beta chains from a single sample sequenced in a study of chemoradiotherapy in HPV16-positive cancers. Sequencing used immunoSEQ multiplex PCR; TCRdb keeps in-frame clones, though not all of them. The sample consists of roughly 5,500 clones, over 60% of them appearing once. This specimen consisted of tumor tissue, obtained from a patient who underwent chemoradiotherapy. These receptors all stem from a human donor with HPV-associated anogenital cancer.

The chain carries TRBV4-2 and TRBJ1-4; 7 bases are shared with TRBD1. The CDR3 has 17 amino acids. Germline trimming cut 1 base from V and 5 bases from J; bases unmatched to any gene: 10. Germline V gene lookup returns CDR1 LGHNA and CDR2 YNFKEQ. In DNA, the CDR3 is TGTGCCAGCAGCCAAGGGCCAAGGCCAGGGGGAAATGAAAAACTGTTTTTT. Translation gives CASSQGPRPGGNEKLFF.

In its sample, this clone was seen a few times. The CDR3 here is CASSLDILSYEQYF. Here the CDR3 DNA reads TGCGCCAGCAGCTTGGATATTCTCTCCTACGAGCAGTACTTC. The chain uses TRBV5-1 and TRBJ2-7; no definite D call. Trimming shortened V by 0 bases and J by 0 bases, and 7 bases separated the two germline ends. From germline, CDR1 is SGHRS and CDR2 YFSETQ. The CDR3 consists of 14 residues.

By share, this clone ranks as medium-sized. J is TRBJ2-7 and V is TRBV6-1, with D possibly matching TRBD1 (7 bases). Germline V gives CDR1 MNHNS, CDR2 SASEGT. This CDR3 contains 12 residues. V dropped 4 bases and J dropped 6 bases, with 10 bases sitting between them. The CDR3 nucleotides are TGTGCCAGCAGTGTCCAGGGGGGCGAGCAGTACTTC. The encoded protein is CASSVQGGEQYF.

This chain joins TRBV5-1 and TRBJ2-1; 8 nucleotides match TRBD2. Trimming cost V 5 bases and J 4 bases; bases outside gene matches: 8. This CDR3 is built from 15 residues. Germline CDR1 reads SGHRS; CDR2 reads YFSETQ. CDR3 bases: TGCGCCAGCAGGACCCAGCGGGAGCAATACAATGAGCAGTTCTTC. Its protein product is CASRTQREQYNEQFF.

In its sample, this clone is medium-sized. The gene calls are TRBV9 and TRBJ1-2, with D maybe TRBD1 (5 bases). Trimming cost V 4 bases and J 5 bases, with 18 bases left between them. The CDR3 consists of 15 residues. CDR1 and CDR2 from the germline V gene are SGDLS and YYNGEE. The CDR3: CASSPYGGGEYGYTF. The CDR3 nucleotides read TGTGCCAGCAGCCCGTACGGTGGAGGGGAATATGGCTACACCTTC.

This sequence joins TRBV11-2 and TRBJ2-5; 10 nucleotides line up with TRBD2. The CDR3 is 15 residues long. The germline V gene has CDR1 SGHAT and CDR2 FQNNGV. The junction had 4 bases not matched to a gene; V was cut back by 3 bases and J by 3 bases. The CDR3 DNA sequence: TGTGCCAGCAGCTTTTGGCTAGCGGGAGAAGAGACCCAGTACTTC. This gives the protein CASSFWLAGEETQYF.

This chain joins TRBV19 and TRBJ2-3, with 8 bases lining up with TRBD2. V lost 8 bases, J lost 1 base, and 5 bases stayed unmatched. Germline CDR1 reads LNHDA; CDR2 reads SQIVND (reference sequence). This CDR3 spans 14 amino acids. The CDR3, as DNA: TGTGCCAGTCGGACGCGGGAGGGCACAGATACGCAGTATTTT. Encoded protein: CASRTREGTDTQYF.

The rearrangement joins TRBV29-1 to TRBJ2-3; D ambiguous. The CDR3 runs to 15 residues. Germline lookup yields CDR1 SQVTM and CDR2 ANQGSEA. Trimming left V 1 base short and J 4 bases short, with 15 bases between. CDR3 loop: CSVEVRLSEPDTQYF. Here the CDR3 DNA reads TGCAGCGTTGAAGTGCGACTCTCGGAGCCAGATACGCAGTATTTT.

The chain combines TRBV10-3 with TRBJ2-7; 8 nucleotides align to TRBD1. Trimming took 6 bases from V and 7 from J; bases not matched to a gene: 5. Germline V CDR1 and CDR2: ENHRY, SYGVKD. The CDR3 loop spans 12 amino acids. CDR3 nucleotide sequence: TGTGCCATCAGCAGGGGGCAGGGGGAGCAGTACTTC. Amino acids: CAISRGQGEQYF.

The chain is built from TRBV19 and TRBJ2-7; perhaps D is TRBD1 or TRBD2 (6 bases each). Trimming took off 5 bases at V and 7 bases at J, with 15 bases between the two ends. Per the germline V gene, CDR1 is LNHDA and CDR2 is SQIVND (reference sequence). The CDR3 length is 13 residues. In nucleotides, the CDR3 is TGTGCCAGTAGTTCTCCAGGGGCGGGGGAGCAGTACTTC. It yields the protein CASSSPGAGEQYF.

The CDR3 region is CASSPAGAGGYGYTF. The DNA of the CDR3 is TGTGCCAGCAGCCCAGCAGGGGCCGGTGGCTATGGCTACACCTTC. The V call is TRBV7-3, the J call TRBJ1-2; perhaps TRBD1 as D (6 bases). CDR1 and CDR2 (germline): SGHTA, FQGTGA. The CDR3 sequence is 15 residues long. Between the trimmed V and J ends, which lost 5 bases and 4 bases, there was a span of 17 bases.

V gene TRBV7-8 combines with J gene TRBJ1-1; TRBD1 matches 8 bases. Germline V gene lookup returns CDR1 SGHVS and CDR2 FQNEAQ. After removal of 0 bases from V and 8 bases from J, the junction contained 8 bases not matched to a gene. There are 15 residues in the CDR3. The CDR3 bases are TGTGCCAGCAGCTTAGCGGCCAGGGGGCACGGGGAAGCTTTCTTT. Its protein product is CASSLAARGHGEAFF.

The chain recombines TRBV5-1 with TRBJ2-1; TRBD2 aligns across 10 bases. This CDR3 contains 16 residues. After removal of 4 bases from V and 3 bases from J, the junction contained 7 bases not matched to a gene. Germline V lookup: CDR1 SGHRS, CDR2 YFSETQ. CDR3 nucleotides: TGCGCCAGCAGCAGGCTAGCGGGAGCGGGCTACAATGAGCAGTTCTTC. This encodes CASSRLAGAGYNEQFF. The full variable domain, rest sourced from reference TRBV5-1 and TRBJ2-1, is KAGVTQTPRYLIKTRGQQVTLSCSPISGHRSVSWYQQTPGQGLQFLFEYFSETQRNKGNFPGRFSGRQFSNSRSEMNVSTLELGDSALYLCASSRLAGAGYNEQFFGPGTRLTVL.

Here the CDR3 DNA reads TGTGCCAGTACCCGCGACAGGGCCACCTACAATGAGCAGTTCTTC. Amino acids: CASTRDRATYNEQFF. The chain links TRBV19 to TRBJ2-1; 7 positions match TRBD1. Germline V gene lookup returns CDR1 LNHDA and CDR2 SQIVND (reference sequence). This CDR3 is built from 15 residues. The V and J ends lost 7 bases and 2 bases, in that order; junction bases with no gene match: 8.

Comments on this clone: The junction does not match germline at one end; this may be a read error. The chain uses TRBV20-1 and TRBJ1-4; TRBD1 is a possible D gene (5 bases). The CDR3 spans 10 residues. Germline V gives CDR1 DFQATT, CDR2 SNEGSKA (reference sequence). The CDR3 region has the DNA TGCAGTGCTCGTAGGGGAAAAACTGTTTTT. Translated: CSARRGKTVF.

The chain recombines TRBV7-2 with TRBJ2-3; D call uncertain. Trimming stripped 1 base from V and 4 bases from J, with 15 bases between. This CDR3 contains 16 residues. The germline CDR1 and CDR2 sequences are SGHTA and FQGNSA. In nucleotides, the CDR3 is TGTGCCAGCAGCTTAGATAGTGTGGGTACGGCAGATACGCAGTATTTT. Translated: CASSLDSVGTADTQYF.

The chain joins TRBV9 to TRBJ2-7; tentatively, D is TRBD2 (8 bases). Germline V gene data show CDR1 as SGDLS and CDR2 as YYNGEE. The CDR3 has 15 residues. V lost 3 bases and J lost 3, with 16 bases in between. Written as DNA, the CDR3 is TGTGCCAGCAGCGCGGGGGGGACAGACCTCTACGAGCAGTACTTC. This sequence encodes CASSAGGTDLYEQYF.